This TCR beta chain appears in the sequencing data of a study of shared clonotypes between healthy human individuals. Germline trimming cut 0 bases from V and 7 bases from J; bases unmatched to any gene: 10. The CDR3 is made up of 16 amino acids. Study-level points and caveats: Relative to their counterparts shared across all four donors, non-shared clonotypes exhibited diminished generation probabilities. Naive subsets generally had larger estimated richness than memory subsets.

The table lists this clone with a few counts. Its specificity is not known. TCRdb's table, derived via immunoSEQ multiplex PCR, lists solely in-frame clones and lacks some. The sample carries roughly 1 million clones, around 75% recorded once. Sequenced input: memory CD4+ T cells sorted from blood. The subset is: CD45RA-negative fraction. The V and J genes are TRBV5-7 and TRBJ1-5; 7 nucleotides line up with TRBD1. TRBV5-7 belongs to the ORF category, with a function that is uncertain. The origin of this receptor is a man aged 18 to 35 in good health. DNA of the CDR3: TGTGCCAGCAGCTTGGCCGACAGGGAAGTTGGACAGCCCCAGCATTTT. Its translation: CASSLADREVGQPQHF.